The 24 T cell receptor beta chains presented below share a single source sample, sequenced in a study of shared clonotypes between healthy human individuals. Data came from immunoSEQ multiplex PCR; TCRdb stores just in-frame clones and leaves some out. The sample gives roughly 2 million clones, around 95% of which show up once; around 0.13% is in the top ten. Input material: naive CD4+ T cells sorted from blood. Described subset: CD45RA+ positively selected. These receptor sequences come from a man between 18 and 35 years old in good health.

The chain is built from TRBV5-1 and TRBJ2-7; no clear D. The CDR3 length is 14 residues. The V and J ends lost 5 bases and 1 base respectively, with 13 bases between them. The germline V gene has CDR1 SGHRS and CDR2 YFSETQ. Here the CDR3 reads CASRAGTGSYEQYF. CDR3 nucleotide sequence: TGCGCCAGCAGAGCCGGCACTGGGTCCTACGAGCAGTACTTC.

V is TRBV2 and J is TRBJ2-1; 10 bases align to TRBD2. The germline V gene encodes CDR1 SNHLY and CDR2 FYNNEI. This CDR3 comprises 14 residues. V trimming: 8 bases; J trimming: 7 bases; junction bases outside the gene matches: 8. The CDR3 here is CASSAGGPENEQFF. As DNA, the CDR3 is TGTGCCAGCTCAGCGGGAGGGCCGGAAAATGAGCAGTTCTTC.

This chain uses TRBV18 with TRBJ1-2; 8 positions match TRBD1. The CDR3 extends over 13 amino acids. Germline lookup yields CDR1 KGHSH and CDR2 LQKENI. Germline trimming cut 2 bases from V and 8 bases from J; bases unmatched to any gene: 4. Written as DNA, the CDR3 is TGTGCCAGCTCACCAATGACAGGGGAAGGCTACACCTTC. Its protein is CASSPMTGEGYTF.

The chain is built from TRBV5-4 and TRBJ2-3, with TRBD2 matching over 11 bases. In germline, CDR1 is SGHNT, CDR2 YYREEE (reference sequence). V was pared by 3 bases and J by 2 bases, with 8 bases of the junction left unmatched. The CDR3 loop spans 17 amino acids. CDR3 protein: CASSSRTSGLYTDTQYF. CDR3 sequence (DNA): TGTGCCAGCAGCTCCAGGACTAGCGGGCTCTACACAGATACGCAGTATTTT.

The chain combines TRBV5-1 with TRBJ1-6; D perhaps matches TRBD1 (6 bases). CDR3 size: 16 residues. Germline CDR1 reads SGHRS; CDR2 reads YFSETQ. Trimming took off 4 bases at V and 7 bases at J, with 18 bases between the two ends. CDR3 in amino acids: CASSHSRGQLNSPLHF. The DNA for the CDR3 is TGCGCCAGCAGCCATTCGCGAGGACAGTTAAATTCACCCCTCCACTTT.

The chain combines TRBV14 with TRBJ2-4; 7 positions match TRBD1. Per the germline V gene, CDR1 is SGHDN and CDR2 is FVKESK. The CDR3 is made up of 17 amino acids. V was clipped by 3 bases and J by 0 bases; unmatched bases: 8. CDR3 region: CASSQGQKKLAKNIQYF. Here the CDR3 DNA reads TGTGCCAGCAGCCAGGGACAGAAAAAACTAGCCAAAAACATTCAGTACTTC.

CDR3 protein: CAGQYNTGNTIYF. The DNA for the CDR3 is TGTGCCGGTCAATACAACACTGGAAACACCATATATTTT. The V call is TRBV6-1, the J call TRBJ1-3; no clear D gene. CDR1 is MNHNS and CDR2 is SASEGT in the germline V gene. This CDR3 is built from 13 residues. Trimming stripped 11 bases from V and 2 bases from J, with 13 bases between.

The chain recombines TRBV6-1 with TRBJ2-7; D remains ambiguous. The CDR3 is 14 residues long. The V gene's germline CDR1 is MNHNS and CDR2 SASEGT. V lost 4 bases and J 2 bases, leaving 12 bases between the germline ends. CDR3 protein: CASSVSGSPYEQYF. DNA of the CDR3: TGTGCCAGCAGTGTGTCAGGTAGTCCCTACGAGCAGTACTTC.

The chain uses TRBV2 and TRBJ1-3; 7 bases are shared with TRBD1. The CDR3 loop spans 14 amino acids. V shed 6 bases, J shed 2 bases, and the junction held 4 bases outside the gene matches. Per germline, CDR1 SNHLY and CDR2 FYNNEI. CDR3 loop: CASSRDRAGNTIYF. The CDR3 bases are TGTGCCAGCAGCCGAGACAGGGCTGGAAACACCATATATTTT.

The chain uses TRBV1 and TRBJ2-4. TRBV1 is a pseudogene locus. The CDR3 loop spans 17 amino acids. CDR3 nucleotides: TGCACCAGCAGCCAAGAAAGACGGGGCAGTGGGGGATACATTCAGTACTTC. Its protein is CTSSQERRGSGGYIQYF.

The genes are TRBV18 and TRBJ1-3, with D possibly matching TRBD1 (5 bases). The CDR3 runs to 15 residues. Germline loops: CDR1 KGHSH, CDR2 LQKENI. Trimming left V 3 bases short and J 1 base short, with 10 bases between. The CDR3: CASSPLGTSGNTIYF. CDR3 coding DNA: TGTGCCAGCTCACCTCTCGGGACTTCTGGAAACACCATATATTTT.

Of note for this clone: In the same sample, other DNA sequences code for this CDR3. This CDR3 is CAWSQDTEAFF. The CDR3 DNA reads TGTGCCTGGAGTCAGGACACTGAAGCTTTCTTT. The chain uses TRBV30 and TRBJ1-1; D call uncertain. The CDR3 loop spans 11 amino acids. V lost 2 bases and J 3 bases, leaving 4 bases between the germline ends. Germline CDR1 GTSNPN, CDR2 SVGIG (reference sequence). Complete variable domain (other parts from reference TRBV30 and TRBJ1-1): SQTIHQWPATLVQPVGSPLSLECTVEGTSNPNLYWYRQAAGRGLQLLFYSVGIGQISSEVPQNLSASRPQDRQFILSSKKLLLSDSGFYLCAWSQDTEAFFGQGTRLTVV.

V usage is TRBV19 and J usage is TRBJ2-3; D might be TRBD1 (5 bases). The V gene lost 1 base and the J gene lost 4 bases, with 15 bases spanning the gap. This CDR3 has 16 residues. The germline V gene encodes CDR1 LNHDA and CDR2 SQIVND (reference sequence). The CDR3 region has the DNA TGTGCCAGTAGTATAGTGGGGCAGGGTCCTCCAGATACGCAGTATTTT. Its protein product is CASSIVGQGPPDTQYF.

This clone was seen a single time. The V call is TRBV18, the J call TRBJ2-3; D is uncertain. The CDR3 spans 13 residues. V was pared by 6 bases and J by 2 bases, with 9 bases between. Per germline, CDR1 KGHSH and CDR2 LQKENI. Here the CDR3 DNA reads TGTGCCAGCTCTCCGCTTTTCACAGATACGCAGTATTTT. It translates to CASSPLFTDTQYF.

The CDR3 loop reads CATSRVGGSNSYEQYF. CDR3 nucleotide sequence: TGTGCCACCAGCAGAGTGGGGGGATCAAACTCCTACGAGCAGTACTTC. The chain employs TRBV15 and TRBJ2-7; weak D call: TRBD2 (6 bases). The ends were cut back, 1 base at V and 0 bases at J, with 13 bases in the middle. CDR3 length equals 16 residues. Germline lookup yields CDR1 LNHNV and CDR2 YYDKDF (reference sequence).

The V call is TRBV30, the J call TRBJ2-2; D is possibly TRBD2 (5 bases). The V end lost 3 bases, the J end lost 4 bases, and 15 bases lay between the germline ends. The CDR3 is 15 residues long. Germline loops: CDR1 GTSNPN, CDR2 SVGIG (reference sequence). The CDR3 region is CAWSLSGRATGELFF. In DNA form, the CDR3 reads TGTGCCTGGAGCCTAAGCGGAAGGGCCACCGGGGAGCTGTTTTTT.

Remarks on this clone: Within the sample, other DNA sequences also encode this same CDR3. V and J are TRBV15 and TRBJ1-4, with D unclear. Trimming shortened V by 5 bases and J by 8 bases, and 12 bases separated the two germline ends. This CDR3 spans 13 amino acids. The germline CDR1 and CDR2 sequences are LNHNV and YYDKDF (reference sequence). The CDR3, as DNA: TGTGCCACCAGCCGAGGGCTCGAAGAAAAACTGTTTTTT. Encoded protein: CATSRGLEEKLFF.

This clone was counted a single time. This chain uses TRBV11-3 with TRBJ1-1, with a tentative D call TRBD1 (5 bases). The V gene's germline CDR1 is SGHNT and CDR2 YENEEA. V lost 5 bases, J lost 2 bases, and 9 bases lay in between. This CDR3 is built from 13 residues. The CDR3 region has the DNA TGTGCCAGCAGCATCGACAGCAACACTGAAGCTTTCTTT. It codes for CASSIDSNTEAFF.

This chain links TRBV15 with TRBJ1-5, with D possibly being TRBD1 (5 bases). V dropped 9 bases and J dropped 7 bases, with 19 bases sitting between them. The CDR3 loop spans 14 amino acids. The germline CDR1 and CDR2 sequences are LNHNV and YYDKDF (reference sequence). CDR3 nucleotides: TGTGCCACGGTCAAAGACAGACTATTACAGCCCCAGCATTTT. This codes for CATVKDRLLQPQHF.

The J gene is TRBJ1-2, the V gene TRBV10-2; 7 bases match TRBD1. The CDR3 is 14 residues long. The trim removed 3 bases at V and 6 bases at J, leaving 7 bases unmatched. The germline V gene has CDR1 WSHSY and CDR2 SAAADI. CDR3 in amino acids: CASSEGGRPNGYTF. The CDR3 nucleotides are TGCGCCAGCAGTGAAGGGGGCAGGCCCAATGGCTACACCTTC.

This sequence joins TRBV6-6 and TRBJ2-2, with TRBD2 identical over 9 bases. Germline values: CDR1 MNHNY, CDR2 SVGAGI (reference sequence). This CDR3 is 14 amino acids long. The ends lost 5 bases at V and 4 bases at J; junction bases unmatched: 2. As DNA, the CDR3 is TGTGCCAGCAGTACAGCGGGAGGCACCGGGGAGCTGTTTTTT. It codes for CASSTAGGTGELFF.

V and J are TRBV30 and TRBJ2-7; D possibly corresponds to TRBD2 (5 bases). Germline loops: CDR1 GTSNPN, CDR2 SVGIG (reference sequence). The CDR3 contains 13 residues. The V end lost 0 bases, the J end lost 7 bases, and 13 bases lay between the germline ends. The DNA for the CDR3 is TGTGCCTGGAGTGTACGTTCCGAGGGAGAGCAGTACTTC. This encodes CAWSVRSEGEQYF.

Regarding this clone: A much larger clone differs by one base, so this may be a read error. This chain connects TRBV6-1 to TRBJ1-4; 10 bases align to TRBD1. CDR1 is MNHNS and CDR2 is SASEGT in the germline V gene. The CDR3 is 14 amino acids. The V segment lost 4 bases and the J segment 8 bases; nucleotides outside the gene matches: 4. The CDR3 DNA reads TGTGCCAGCAGTGGACAGGGGGCTTGGGAAAAACTGTTTTTT. Its translation: CASSGQGAWEKLFF.

V is TRBV9 and J is TRBJ1-5; a weak D match, TRBD1 (6 bases). The CDR3 has 15 amino acids. The ends were cut back, 3 bases at V and 2 bases at J, with 12 bases in the middle. CDR1 and CDR2 (germline): SGDLS, YYNGEE. This chain's CDR3 is CASSATGSGNQPQHF. DNA of the CDR3: TGTGCCAGCAGCGCTACAGGGTCGGGCAATCAGCCCCAGCATTTT.